Here is one TCR beta chain with its context. No antigen is known for it. The read is 3 residues too short to cover the CDR3 end, so that end is filled in from the germline J gene. This sample is part of a study of T cells in women clearing cervical HPV infection. General study results and limits: Each sample's T-cell count was unknown, possibly confounding richness.

The protocol was immunoSEQ multiplex PCR, while the TCRdb copy is restricted to in-frame clones and leaves out a portion. The table counts tens of thousands of clones; approximately 1% lies in the top ten. This CDR3 region has 15 residues. Germline CDR1 reads SNHLY; CDR2 reads FYNNEI. V trimming: 4 bases; J trimming: 5 bases; junction bases outside the gene matches: 7. Source material: blood buffy coat. The rearrangement joins TRBV2 to TRBJ2-7, with 11 bases that match TRBD1. The TCR originated in a woman aged 18-70 years with a cervical HPV16 infection that either progressed to CIN3+ or cleared (not recorded which). The CDR3 loop reads CASSGTGQGAHEQYF. The CDR3 DNA, read in part, is TGTGCCAGCAGTGGCACCGGACAGGGGGCCCACGAG.